This TCR beta chain is drawn from a study of CD8 T cells in Susac syndrome. Study as a whole: Susac syndrome patients were untreated, on corticosteroids with some adding intravenous immunoglobulin, or on intravenous immunoglobulin only. Study-level results: Clonal expansion involving Susac CD8+ cells peaked in TEMRA cells and active patients.

Negative isolation was used for CD8+ and CD4+ T cells and FACS enrichment for TEMRA cells. The CDR3 is 15 amino acids. The V gene's germline CDR1 is PRHDT and CDR2 FYEKMQ (reference sequence). The V gene end was trimmed by 0 bases and the J gene end by 7 bases; junction bases not matched to a gene: 6. Details on this clonotype: The antigen remains unidentified.

With random hexamers, 0.5 to 1 ug RNA was reverse transcribed. TCRdb reprocessed the immunoSEQ multiplex PCR reads with MiXCR, giving one entry per CDR3 protein. The table has about 120,000 distinct CDR3 sequences, around 95% seen once; the top ten hold more than 0.2%. Sequenced: CD8+ T cells from PBMCs. The receptor comes from a human donor with Susac syndrome. The gene calls are TRBV13 and TRBJ1-5; 7 positions match TRBD1. DNA of the CDR3: TGTGCCAGCAGCTTAGGCCAGGGGGGAGGGCAGCCCCAGCATTTT. It specifies CASSLGQGGGQPQHF.